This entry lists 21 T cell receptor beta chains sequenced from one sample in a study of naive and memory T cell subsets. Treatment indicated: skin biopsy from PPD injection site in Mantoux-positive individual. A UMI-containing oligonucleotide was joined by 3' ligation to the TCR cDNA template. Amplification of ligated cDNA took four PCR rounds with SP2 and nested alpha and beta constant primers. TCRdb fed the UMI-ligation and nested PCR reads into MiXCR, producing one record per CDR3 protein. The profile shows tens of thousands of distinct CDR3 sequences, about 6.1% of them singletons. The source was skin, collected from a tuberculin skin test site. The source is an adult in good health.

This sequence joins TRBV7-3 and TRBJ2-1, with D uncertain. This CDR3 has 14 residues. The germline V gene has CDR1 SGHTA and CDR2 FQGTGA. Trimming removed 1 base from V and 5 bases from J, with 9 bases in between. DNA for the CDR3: TGTGCCAGCAGCTTAAATCCTAGTGACAATGAGCAGTTCTTC. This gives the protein CASSLNPSDNEQFF.

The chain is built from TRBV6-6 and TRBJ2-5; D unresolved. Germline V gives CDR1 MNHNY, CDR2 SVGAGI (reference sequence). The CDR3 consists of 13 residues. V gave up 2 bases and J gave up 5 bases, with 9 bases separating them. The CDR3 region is CASSYPSEETQYF. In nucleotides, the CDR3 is TGTGCCAGCAGTTACCCTAGTGAGGAGACCCAGTACTTC.

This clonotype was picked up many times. This chain's CDR3 is CASSQSGVAFF. CDR3 DNA sequence: TGTGCCAGCAGCCAGTCCGGAGTAGCTTTCTTT. The chain uses TRBV7-9 and TRBJ1-1; D unresolved. Trimming pared 5 bases from V and 10 bases from J, leaving 11 bases between. The CDR3 is 11 amino acids. Germline CDR1 reads SEHNR; CDR2 reads FQNEAQ (reference sequence).

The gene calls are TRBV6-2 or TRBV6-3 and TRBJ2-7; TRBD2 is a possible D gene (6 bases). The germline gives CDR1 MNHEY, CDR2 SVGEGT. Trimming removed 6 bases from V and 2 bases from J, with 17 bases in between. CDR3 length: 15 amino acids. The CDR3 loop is CASSTPRGKAYEQYF. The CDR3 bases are TGTGCCAGCAGCACCCCTCGGGGGAAGGCCTACGAGCAGTACTTC.

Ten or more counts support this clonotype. The CDR3 nucleotides are TGTGCCAGCAGTTTTGGGGGGGCGACTGAAGCTTTCTTT. Translation: CASSFGGATEAFF. The V call is TRBV12-3 or TRBV12-4, the J call TRBJ1-1; weak D call: TRBD1 (6 bases). This CDR3 has 13 amino acids. The V end was cut by 3 bases, the J end by 5 bases, with 10 bases between.

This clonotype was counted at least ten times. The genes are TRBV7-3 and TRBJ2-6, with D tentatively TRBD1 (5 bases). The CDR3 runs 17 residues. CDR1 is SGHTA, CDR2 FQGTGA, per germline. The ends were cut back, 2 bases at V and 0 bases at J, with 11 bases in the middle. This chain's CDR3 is CASSLQGGNSGANVLTF. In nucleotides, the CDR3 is TGTGCCAGCAGCTTACAGGGCGGTAACTCTGGGGCCAACGTCCTGACTTTC.

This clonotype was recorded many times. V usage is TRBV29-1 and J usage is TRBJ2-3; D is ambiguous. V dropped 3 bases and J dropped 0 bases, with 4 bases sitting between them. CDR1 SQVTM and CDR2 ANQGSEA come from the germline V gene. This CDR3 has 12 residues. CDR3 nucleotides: TGCAGCGTTGATCCGAGCACAGATACGCAGTATTTT. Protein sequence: CSVDPSTDTQYF.

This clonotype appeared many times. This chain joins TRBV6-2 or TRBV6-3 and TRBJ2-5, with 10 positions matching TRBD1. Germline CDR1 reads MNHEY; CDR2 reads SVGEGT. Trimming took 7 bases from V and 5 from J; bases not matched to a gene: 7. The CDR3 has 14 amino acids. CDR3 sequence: CASKLDRGHETQYF. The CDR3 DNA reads TGTGCCAGCAAACTCGACAGGGGGCATGAGACCCAGTACTTC.

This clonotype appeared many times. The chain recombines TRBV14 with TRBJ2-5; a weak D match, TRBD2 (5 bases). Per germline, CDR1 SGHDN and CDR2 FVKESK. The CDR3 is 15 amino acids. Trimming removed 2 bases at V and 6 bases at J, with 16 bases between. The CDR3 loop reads CASSQIHEGVKTQYF. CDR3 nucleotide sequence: TGTGCCAGCAGCCAAATCCACGAGGGTGTAAAGACCCAGTACTTC.

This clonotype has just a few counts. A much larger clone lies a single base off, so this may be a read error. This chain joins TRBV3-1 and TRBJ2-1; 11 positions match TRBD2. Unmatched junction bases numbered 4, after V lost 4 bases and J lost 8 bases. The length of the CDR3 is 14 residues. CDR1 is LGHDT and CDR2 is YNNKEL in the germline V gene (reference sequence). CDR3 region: CASSPSGRCYEQFF. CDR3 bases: TGTGCCAGCAGCCCTAGCGGGAGGTGTTATGAGCAGTTCTTC.

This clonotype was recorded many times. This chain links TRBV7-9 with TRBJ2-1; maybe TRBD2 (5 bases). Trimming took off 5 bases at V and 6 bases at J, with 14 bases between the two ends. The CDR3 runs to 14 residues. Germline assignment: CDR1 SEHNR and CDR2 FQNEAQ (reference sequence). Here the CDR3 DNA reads TGTGCCAGCAGCCCGTCCTACAGCGGCAATGAGCAGTTCTTC. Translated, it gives CASSPSYSGNEQFF.

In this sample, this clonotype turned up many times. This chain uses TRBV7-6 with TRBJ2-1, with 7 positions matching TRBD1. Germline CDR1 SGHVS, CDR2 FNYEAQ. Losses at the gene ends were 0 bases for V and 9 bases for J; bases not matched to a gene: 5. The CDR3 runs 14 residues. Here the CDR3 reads CASSLATGESEQFF. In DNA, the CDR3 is TGTGCCAGCAGCTTAGCCACAGGGGAAAGTGAGCAGTTCTTC.

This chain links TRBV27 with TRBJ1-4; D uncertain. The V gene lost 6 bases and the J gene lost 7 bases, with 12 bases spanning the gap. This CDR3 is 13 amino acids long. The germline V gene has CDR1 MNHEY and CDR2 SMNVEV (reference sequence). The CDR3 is CASRPTRGEKLFF. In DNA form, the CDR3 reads TGTGCCAGCAGACCCACCCGCGGTGAAAAACTGTTTTTT.

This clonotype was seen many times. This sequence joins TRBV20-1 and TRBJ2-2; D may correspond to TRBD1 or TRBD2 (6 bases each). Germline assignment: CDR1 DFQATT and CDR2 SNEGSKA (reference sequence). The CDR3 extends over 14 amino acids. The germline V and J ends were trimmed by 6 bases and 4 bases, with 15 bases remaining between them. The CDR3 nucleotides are TGCAGTGCCCTCTCCGGGGGCGGCACCGGGGAGCTGTTTTTT. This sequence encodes CSALSGGGTGELFF.

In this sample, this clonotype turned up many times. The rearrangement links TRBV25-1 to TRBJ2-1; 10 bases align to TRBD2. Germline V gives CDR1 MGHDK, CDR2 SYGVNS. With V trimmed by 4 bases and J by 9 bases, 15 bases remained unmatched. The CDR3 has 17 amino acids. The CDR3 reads CASSAAQGLAGAFEQFF. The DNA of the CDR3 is TGTGCCAGCAGTGCCGCGCAGGGGCTAGCGGGAGCTTTTGAGCAGTTCTTC.

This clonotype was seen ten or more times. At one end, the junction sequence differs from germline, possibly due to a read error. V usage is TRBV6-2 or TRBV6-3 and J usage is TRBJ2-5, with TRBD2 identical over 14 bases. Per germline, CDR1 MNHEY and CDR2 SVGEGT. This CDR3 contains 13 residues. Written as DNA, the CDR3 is TGTGCCAGCGGGGGACTAGCGGGAGAGGCCCAGTACTTC. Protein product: CASGGLAGEAQYF.

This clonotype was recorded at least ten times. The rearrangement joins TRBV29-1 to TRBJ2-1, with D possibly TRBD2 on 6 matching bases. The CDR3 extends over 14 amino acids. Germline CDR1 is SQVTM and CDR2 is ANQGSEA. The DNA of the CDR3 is TGCAGTGGGGCGGGCGGGACCTCCTACAATGAGCAGTTCTTC. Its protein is CSGAGGTSYNEQFF.

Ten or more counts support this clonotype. In DNA, the CDR3 is TGCAGCGTTGGCGGCGGGCCAGGGGGCGGTACCGGGGAGCTGTTTTTT. The encoded protein is CSVGGGPGGGTGELFF. The gene calls are TRBV29-1 and TRBJ2-2; 8 bases line up with TRBD1. Trimming removed 4 bases from V and 5 bases from J; junction bases left unmatched: 12. The CDR3 sequence is 16 residues long. The germline V gene encodes CDR1 SQVTM and CDR2 ANQGSEA.

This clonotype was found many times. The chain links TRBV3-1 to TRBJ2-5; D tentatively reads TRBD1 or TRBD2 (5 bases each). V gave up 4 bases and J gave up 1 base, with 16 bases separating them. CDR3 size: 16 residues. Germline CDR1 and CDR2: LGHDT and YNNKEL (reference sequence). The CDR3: CASSPRVGASQETQYF. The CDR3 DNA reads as TGTGCCAGCAGCCCCCGAGTCGGGGCTTCCCAAGAGACCCAGTACTTC.

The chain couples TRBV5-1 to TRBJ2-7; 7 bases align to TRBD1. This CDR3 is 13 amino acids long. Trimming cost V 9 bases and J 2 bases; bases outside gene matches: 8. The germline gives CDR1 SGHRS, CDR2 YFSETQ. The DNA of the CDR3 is TGCGCCACTAGGACAGGTGTCCCCTACGAGCAGTACTTC. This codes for CATRTGVPYEQYF.

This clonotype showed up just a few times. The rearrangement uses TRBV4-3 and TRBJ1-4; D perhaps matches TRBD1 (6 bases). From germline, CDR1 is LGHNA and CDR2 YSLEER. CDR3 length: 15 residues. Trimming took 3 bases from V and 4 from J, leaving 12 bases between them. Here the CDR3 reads CASSHQDSLNEKLFF. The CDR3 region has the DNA TGCGCCAGCAGCCACCAGGACAGCCTTAATGAAAAACTGTTTTTT.